Listed below are T cell receptor beta chains from one sample, sequenced in a study of blood T cells in healthy people across ages. MiXCR was run by TCRdb on the 5' RACE reads, yielding one entry per CDR3 protein. The sample yields 2 million or so distinct CDR3 sequences, around 50% seen once. The source material was blood. The receptors were sampled from a woman aged 40 to 49 in good health. CDR3s include the opening cysteine and the closing phenylalanine or tryptophan.

TRBV20-1	CSARGWRDASYEQYF
TRBV27	CASGRGAYEQYF
TRBV14	CASSQDPRREFEQYF
TRBV20-1	CSASLVTNTGELFF
TRBV7-3	CASSLNLGVYEQFF
TRBV29-1	CSGALLKGDTQYF
TRBV2	CASSDPLAGDLTDTQYF
TRBV7-2	CASSLYGVPNFEVGYEQYF
TRBV20-1	CSARSGYEQYF
TRBV4-1	CASSQDPSVGPQETQYF
TRBV20-1	CSASLFPETHYEQYF